The 29 T cell receptor beta chains below come from one sample, sequenced in a study of T-cell reconstitution after alpha-beta-depleted transplantation in children. Unique molecular identifiers were built into the TCRbeta library. From the PCR reads, TCRdb called clonotypes with MiXCR, one entry per CDR3 protein. The sample lists fewer than 400,000 distinct CDR3 sequences, 23% occurring once. This sample comprised PBMCs, mostly from graft donor cells, obtained 180 days after TCRalphabeta/CD19-depleted stem cell transplant. All receptors derive from a male patient younger than 18 who had a stem cell transplant for acute lymphoblastic leukemia, so the T cells may come from the graft donor.

This clonotype was recorded many times. This CDR3 reads CASRPGRPGEQYF. CDR3 bases: TGTGCCAGCAGACCCGGACGTCCCGGCGAGCAGTACTTC. J is TRBJ2-7 and V is TRBV12-3 or TRBV12-4; unclear D gene. The CDR3 runs 13 residues. V lost 6 bases and J 6 bases, leaving 15 bases between the germline ends.

There are a few counts of this clonotype. The chain carries TRBV15 and TRBJ1-5; 7 bases line up with TRBD1. CDR1 LNHNV and CDR2 YYDKDF come from the germline V gene (reference sequence). V lost 3 bases to trimming and J lost 12 bases; unmatched junction nucleotides: 8. The CDR3 consists of 13 residues. The CDR3 protein is CATSSQTGFIQHF. In nucleotides, the CDR3 is TGTGCCACCAGCAGCCAGACAGGGTTCATCCAGCATTTT.

The sample holds a few counts of this clonotype. This chain uses TRBV20-1 with TRBJ2-1; D may be TRBD2 (6 bases). Trimming pared 0 bases from V and 0 bases from J, leaving 30 bases between. The CDR3 spans 22 residues. Germline V gene data show CDR1 as DFQATT and CDR2 as SNEGSKA (reference sequence). CDR3 bases: TGCAGTGCTAGAGATCCTGCATTGTGGGGAAAAACCCGGGAGAGCTCCTACAATGAGCAGTTCTTC. Encoded protein: CSARDPALWGKTRESSYNEQFF.

The chain carries TRBV5-1 and TRBJ2-6; maybe TRBD1 (6 bases). The V gene lost 4 bases and the J gene lost 1 base, with 9 bases spanning the gap. The germline V gene encodes CDR1 SGHRS and CDR2 YFSETQ. CDR3 length: 15 amino acids. The CDR3 here is CASSQQGSGANVLTF. The CDR3, as DNA: TGCGCCAGCAGCCAACAGGGTTCTGGGGCCAACGTCCTGACTTTC.

The chain employs TRBV9 and TRBJ1-2; D uncertain. Germline V gene lookup returns CDR1 SGDLS and CDR2 YYNGEE. This CDR3 spans 16 amino acids. Between the trimmed V and J ends, which lost 2 bases and 4 bases, there was a span of 18 bases. CDR3 sequence reads: CASSVAAVSPSYGYTF. The CDR3 DNA reads as TGTGCCAGCAGCGTGGCGGCAGTCTCCCCGAGCTATGGCTACACCTTC.

This clonotype occurred a few times. The J gene is TRBJ2-1, the V gene TRBV5-1; D gene ambiguous. This CDR3 is 13 amino acids long. Trimming cost V 0 bases and J 8 bases, with 9 bases left between them. Per germline, CDR1 SGHRS and CDR2 YFSETQ. CDR3 sequence reads: CASSLARFDEQFF. The DNA for the CDR3 is TGCGCCAGCAGCTTGGCTAGATTCGATGAGCAGTTCTTC.

The rearrangement uses TRBV7-3 and TRBJ1-4, with 8 bases lining up with TRBD1. The CDR3 runs 17 residues. Germline V gene sequence: CDR1 SGHTA, CDR2 FQGTGA. V shed 2 bases, J shed 7 bases, and the junction held 12 bases outside the gene matches. As DNA, the CDR3 is TGTGCCAGCAGCTTATTAAGGCTTTCAGGGGGCAGTGAAAAACTGTTTTTT. Protein product: CASSLLRLSGGSEKLFF.

About this clonotype itself: The germline gene is not matched at one end of the junction; a read error may be the cause. The rearrangement uses TRBV2 and TRBJ1-2; 9 nucleotides agree with TRBD1. CDR1 and CDR2 (germline): SNHLY, FYNNEI. The CDR3 runs to 13 residues. The CDR3 spells CLKGTGPLYGYTF. In DNA form, the CDR3 reads TGCCTTAAAGGGACAGGGCCTCTCTATGGCTACACCTTC.

This clonotype has ten or more counts. CDR3 residues: CASSLVGSSDTQYF. The CDR3 coding sequence is TGCGCCAGCAGCTTGGTCGGGAGTTCAGATACGCAGTATTTT. The chain employs TRBV5-1 and TRBJ2-3; tentatively, D is TRBD2 (6 bases). Germline CDR1 reads SGHRS; CDR2 reads YFSETQ. This CDR3 is built from 14 residues. Trimming cost V 0 bases and J 4 bases, with 9 bases left between them. Together with reference TRBV5-1 and TRBJ2-3, the CDR3 gives the full variable domain: KAGVTQTPRYLIKTRGQQVTLSCSPISGHRSVSWYQQTPGQGLQFLFEYFSETQRNKGNFPGRFSGRQFSNSRSEMNVSTLELGDSALYLCASSLVGSSDTQYFGPGTRLTVL.

This clonotype was detected only a few times. This chain uses TRBV27 with TRBJ2-2; D gene ambiguous. The CDR3 totals 17 residues. V lost 6 bases and J lost 2, with 19 bases in between. Germline loops: CDR1 MNHEY, CDR2 SMNVEV (reference sequence). The CDR3: CASSPPYKALNTGELFF. Here the CDR3 DNA reads TGTGCCAGCAGCCCTCCTTACAAGGCCCTTAACACCGGGGAGCTGTTTTTT.

This clonotype showed up many times. The chain recombines TRBV15 with TRBJ2-1; 8 bases are shared with TRBD2. V was clipped by 1 base and J by 6 bases; unmatched bases: 8. CDR3 length: 16 amino acids. Germline V lookup: CDR1 LNHNV, CDR2 YYDKDF (reference sequence). As DNA, the CDR3 is TGTGCCACCAGCAGAGGTACTAGCGGCTTGTCCAATGAGCAGTTCTTC. Its protein is CATSRGTSGLSNEQFF.

The chain joins TRBV5-1 to TRBJ1-1, with a tentative D call TRBD1 (6 bases). The CDR3 length is 16 residues. Germline V gene sequence: CDR1 SGHRS, CDR2 YFSETQ. V was trimmed by 0 bases and J by 3 bases, leaving 15 bases between them. The CDR3 sequence is CASSLGQVYRDTEAFF. As DNA, the CDR3 is TGCGCCAGCAGCTTGGGACAGGTGTATAGGGACACTGAAGCTTTCTTT. The full variable domain, rest sourced from reference TRBV5-1 and TRBJ1-1, is KAGVTQTPRYLIKTRGQQVTLSCSPISGHRSVSWYQQTPGQGLQFLFEYFSETQRNKGNFPGRFSGRQFSNSRSEMNVSTLELGDSALYLCASSLGQVYRDTEAFFGQGTRLTVV.

The chain combines TRBV9 with TRBJ1-1, with D unclear. The CDR3 sequence is 15 residues long. Per germline, CDR1 SGDLS and CDR2 YYNGEE. Between the trimmed V and J ends, which lost 3 bases and 0 bases, there was a span of 12 bases. For the CDR3, the DNA is TGTGCCAGCAGCGAAAACCCACGGGTGAACACTGAAGCTTTCTTT. Translating it yields CASSENPRVNTEAFF.

This clonotype has a handful of counts. The rearrangement links TRBV20-1 to TRBJ1-3; 10 bases are shared with TRBD1. The junction had 7 bases not matched to a gene; V was cut back by 5 bases and J by 9 bases. The CDR3 covers 13 residues. Germline CDR1 is DFQATT and CDR2 is SNEGSKA (reference sequence). The CDR3 here is CSARDRGDGTIYF. Written as DNA, the CDR3 is TGCAGTGCTCGGGACAGGGGTGACGGCACCATATATTTT.

There are many counts of this clonotype. In DNA form, the CDR3 reads TGCAGCGCCCCGAAGGGGAGACAGGGAGTTAATGGCTACACCTTC. It translates to CSAPKGRQGVNGYTF. This chain connects TRBV29-1 to TRBJ1-2; TRBD1 matches at 7 bases. J gave up 6 bases and V 7 bases, and 17 bases lay outside the gene matches. The CDR3 has 15 amino acids. CDR1 SQVTM and CDR2 ANQGSEA come from the germline V gene. The full variable domain, rest sourced from reference TRBV29-1 and TRBJ1-2, is SAVISQKPSRDICQRGTSLTIQCQVDSQVTMMFWYRQQPGQSLTLIATANQGSEATYESGFVIDKFPISRPNLTFSTLTVSNMSPEDSSIYLCSAPKGRQGVNGYTFGSGTRLTVV.

The chain is built from TRBV28 and TRBJ1-6, with D possibly matching TRBD1 (5 bases). This CDR3 has 14 amino acids. From germline, CDR1 is MDHEN and CDR2 SYDVKM. The V gene lost 7 bases and the J gene lost 9 bases, with 16 bases spanning the gap. The CDR3 sequence is CASIIHGGVSPLHF. CDR3 DNA: TGTGCCAGCATCATCCACGGAGGGGTTTCACCCCTCCACTTT.

This clonotype was found a few times. The CDR3 sequence is CSVRNRGPMETQYF. The CDR3 DNA sequence: TGCAGCGTCCGAAACAGGGGGCCTATGGAGACCCAGTACTTC. The rearrangement links TRBV20-1 to TRBJ2-5, with 9 bases that match TRBD1. The CDR3 extends over 14 amino acids. Germline CDR1 is DFQATT and CDR2 is SNEGSKA (reference sequence).

V usage is TRBV7-9 and J usage is TRBJ1-1; 7 bases are shared with TRBD1. Per the germline V gene, CDR1 is SEHNR and CDR2 is FQNEAQ (reference sequence). J gave up 2 bases and V 1 base, and 7 bases lay outside the gene matches. The CDR3 runs 16 residues. For the CDR3, the DNA is TGTGCCAGCAGCTTAGGGGCAGGGGGGCTAAACACTGAAGCTTTCTTT. Its protein product is CASSLGAGGLNTEAFF. Supplemented by reference TRBV7-9 and TRBJ1-1, the full variable domain reads DTGVSQNPRHKITKRGQNVTFRCDPISEHNRLYWYRQTLGQGPEFLTYFQNEAQLEKSRLLSDRFSAERPKGSFSTLEIQRTEQGDSAMYLCASSLGAGGLNTEAFFGQGTRLTVV.

In its sample, this clonotype was seen a few times. The rearrangement joins TRBV27 to TRBJ2-1, with D possibly being TRBD1 (6 bases). The CDR3 is 16 residues long. Trimming took off 1 base at V and 9 bases at J, with 19 bases between the two ends. Germline CDR1 is MNHEY and CDR2 is SMNVEV (reference sequence). For the CDR3, the DNA is TGTGCCAGCAGTTTATATGGGGGCTATAGAGGGAGTGAGCAGTTCTTC. Residues: CASSLYGGYRGSEQFF.

This clonotype has only a few counts. This chain links TRBV7-2 with TRBJ2-1; 7 nucleotides line up with TRBD2. J gave up 9 bases and V 5 bases, and 10 bases lay outside the gene matches. From germline, CDR1 is SGHTA and CDR2 FQGNSA. This CDR3 contains 14 residues. Written as DNA, the CDR3 is TGTGCCAGCAGCCTACCCCTACTAGCGCGTGAGCAGTTCTTC. This gives the protein CASSLPLLAREQFF.

This clonotype has more than one count but fewer than ten. The rearrangement uses TRBV19 and TRBJ2-1; no reliable D call. CDR1 LNHDA and CDR2 SQIVND come from the germline V gene (reference sequence). The CDR3 extends over 14 amino acids. Trimming stripped 3 bases from V and 7 bases from J, with 13 bases between. This chain's CDR3 is CASSIDRRSNEQFF. The CDR3 nucleotides read TGTGCCAGTAGTATTGACCGAAGGTCTAATGAGCAGTTCTTC.

Only a few counts were recorded for this clonotype. The rearrangement uses TRBV5-1 and TRBJ1-4, with 7 bases lining up with TRBD1. The V gene's germline CDR1 is SGHRS and CDR2 YFSETQ. V shed 1 base and J 7 bases; nucleotides not matched to a gene: 13. This CDR3 region has 17 residues. The CDR3 spells CASSLSPGQAVGEKLFF. For the CDR3, the DNA is TGCGCCAGCAGCTTGAGCCCTGGACAGGCTGTGGGTGAAAAACTGTTTTTT.

There are a few counts of this clonotype. The CDR3 DNA reads TGCGCCAGCAGCTTGGGGAGGACCTACTACAATGAGCAGTTCTTC. Translated: CASSLGRTYYNEQFF. This chain links TRBV5-1 with TRBJ2-1; D might be TRBD2 (5 bases). The V end was cut by 0 bases, the J end by 3 bases, with 10 bases between. The CDR3 spans 15 residues. Germline assignment: CDR1 SGHRS and CDR2 YFSETQ.

The chain is built from TRBV18 and TRBJ2-3; 9 nucleotides line up with TRBD1. V dropped 5 bases and J dropped 1; count of bases not matched to a gene: 7. This CDR3 spans 16 amino acids. CDR1 and CDR2 from the germline V gene are KGHSH and LQKENI. The CDR3 bases are TGTGCCAGCTCATTATCCGGGACAGGGCGCACAGATACGCAGTATTTT. It yields the protein CASSLSGTGRTDTQYF.

The chain combines TRBV20-1 with TRBJ1-2; 8 bases fit TRBD1. The CDR3 runs to 12 residues. V lost 5 bases, J lost 8 bases, and 7 bases stayed unmatched. Germline V gene sequence: CDR1 DFQATT, CDR2 SNEGSKA (reference sequence). CDR3 sequence (DNA): TGCAGTGCTCCTACAGGGGGGAGGGGCTACACCTTC. It is translated as CSAPTGGRGYTF.

This chain links TRBV7-9 with TRBJ2-1; 8 bases match TRBD2. Unmatched junction bases numbered 4, after V lost 9 bases and J lost 3 bases. This CDR3 spans 13 amino acids. Germline loops: CDR1 SEHNR, CDR2 FQNEAQ (reference sequence). The CDR3 spells CASPGLGYNEQFF. As DNA, the CDR3 is TGTGCCAGTCCGGGACTAGGCTACAATGAGCAGTTCTTC.

This clonotype appeared a few times. This sequence joins TRBV5-6 and TRBJ2-7; TRBD2 matches 9 bases. V was pared by 0 bases and J by 2 bases, with 6 bases of the junction left unmatched. The CDR3 totals 16 residues. Germline values: CDR1 SGHDT, CDR2 YYEEEE. CDR3: CASSLEWTSDPYEQYF. The CDR3, as DNA: TGTGCCAGCAGCTTGGAGTGGACTAGCGACCCCTACGAGCAGTACTTC. The full variable domain, completed using reference TRBV5-6 and TRBJ2-7, is DAGVTQSPTHLIKTRGQQVTLRCSPKSGHDTVSWYQQALGQGPQFIFQYYEEEERQRGNFPDRFSGHQFPNYSSELNVNALLLGDSALYLCASSLEWTSDPYEQYFGPGTRLTVT.

This clonotype has a handful of counts. V gene TRBV11-2 combines with J gene TRBJ2-1; 7 nucleotides agree with TRBD2. The CDR3 loop spans 18 amino acids. Trimming took 2 bases from V and 6 from J; bases not matched to a gene: 16. From germline, CDR1 is SGHAT and CDR2 FQNNGV. This chain's CDR3 is CASSLSGWEAGWFNEQFF. The CDR3, as DNA: TGTGCCAGCAGCTTAAGTGGGTGGGAAGCGGGGTGGTTCAATGAGCAGTTCTTC.

The CDR3 coding sequence is TGCAGTGCTAGAGATTCGATGGAGCAGTTCTTC. Its translation: CSARDSMEQFF. This chain connects TRBV20-1 to TRBJ2-1; D not resolved. Germline-derived CDR1 and CDR2 are DFQATT and SNEGSKA (reference sequence). This CDR3 has 11 amino acids. Trimming pared 0 bases from V and 10 bases from J, leaving 7 bases between.